This T cell receptor (beta chain) was retrieved from a study of T-cell memory formation after mild COVID-19. The wider study: TCR clusters were largely donor specific.

TCRdb independently ran MiXCR on the 5' RACE reads; one entry per CDR3 protein. Counted here are roughly 170,000 distinct CDR3 sequences, about a fifth occurring once; the ten biggest clones make up more than 20%. Sequenced: PBMCs or a T cell subset sorted from them (not recorded which). The sequence came from an adult woman who had mild COVID-19 (a few samples of this study predate the infection). Cell type and time point are not known.

Written as DNA, the CDR3 is TGTGCCAGCAGCCAAGATCCCGTGGCGGGAGGGTTTGCCTACGAGCAGTACTTC. Protein product: CASSQDPVAGGFAYEQYF. The chain combines TRBV3-1 with TRBJ2-7; 9 bases are a match to TRBD2. There are 18 residues in the CDR3. Looked up from germline, CDR1 is LGHDT and CDR2 is YNNKEL (reference sequence). With V trimmed by 0 bases and J by 2 bases, 11 bases remained unmatched.